What follows are 3 T cell receptor beta chains derived from one specimen sequenced in a study of CD8 T cells in Susac syndrome. An input of about 0.5 to 1 ug of RNA was subjected to reverse transcription using random hexamers. TCRdb reanalysed the immunoSEQ multiplex PCR reads using MiXCR and keeps one entry per CDR3 protein. The profile shows 100,000 or so distinct CDR3 sequences, 95% of them singletons. Specimen: CD8+ T cells from PBMCs. Every receptor here comes from a human donor with Susac syndrome.

The gene calls are TRBV29-1 and TRBJ2-1, with a weak D call TRBD2 (6 bases). CDR1 is SQVTM, CDR2 ANQGSEA, per germline. The CDR3 is made up of 13 amino acids. V lost 0 bases, J lost 5 bases, and 8 bases lay in between. The CDR3, as DNA: TGCAGCGTTGAAGAGGGACTCGACAATGAGCAGTTCTTC. Its translation is CSVEEGLDNEQFF.

This chain connects TRBV27 to TRBJ1-5, with TRBD1 identical over 8 bases. The CDR3 totals 14 residues. V shed 6 bases, J shed 2 bases, and the junction held 3 bases outside the gene matches. CDR1 MNHEY and CDR2 SMNVEV come from the germline V gene (reference sequence). In DNA form, the CDR3 reads TGTGCCAGCAGACCGGGACAGGGCAATCAGCCCCAGCATTTT. This sequence encodes CASRPGQGNQPQHF.

The J gene is TRBJ2-5, the V gene TRBV20-1; the match to TRBD2 covers 8 bases. CDR3 length: 14 amino acids. V lost 1 base to trimming and J lost 5 bases; unmatched junction nucleotides: 6. Germline loops: CDR1 DFQATT, CDR2 SNEGSKA (reference sequence). In DNA, the CDR3 is TGCAGTGCTAGAGCCCGGCGGGAGGACGAGACCCAGTACTTC. Its translation: CSARARREDETQYF.